Shown below are 16 T cell receptor beta chains from a single sample sequenced in a study of cytomegalovirus exposure and HLA in healthy donors. TCRdb's copy holds only in-frame clones and misses some; the assay was immunoSEQ multiplex PCR. The sample records roughly 82,000 clones, 85% to 95% being singletons. The sample comprised PBMCs. The receptors stem from a man younger than 35 in good health and CMV-seronegative.

Points on this clone: Other nucleotide sequences in the sample specify the same CDR3. The rearrangement links TRBV5-1 to TRBJ2-6; TRBD1 matches at 8 bases. V was clipped by 2 bases and J by 2 bases; unmatched bases: 0. Germline V gene lookup returns CDR1 SGHRS and CDR2 YFSETQ. This CDR3 comprises 15 residues. CDR3 amino acids: CASSLQGAGANVLTF. The CDR3 nucleotides are TGCGCCAGCAGCTTACAGGGGGCTGGGGCCAACGTCCTGACTTTC.

This chain connects TRBV27 to TRBJ1-4, with 8 bases lining up with TRBD1. This CDR3 contains 13 residues. In germline, CDR1 is MNHEY, CDR2 SMNVEV (reference sequence). V trimming: 5 bases; J trimming: 7 bases; junction bases outside the gene matches: 3. The CDR3, as DNA: TGTGCCAGCAGTCCAGGGGGCGGTGAAAAACTGTTTTTT. Translation gives CASSPGGGEKLFF.

This chain links TRBV7-6 with TRBJ1-4; the match to TRBD1 covers 9 bases. After removal of 6 bases from V and 7 bases from J, the junction contained 6 bases not matched to a gene. This CDR3 is built from 14 residues. Germline CDR1 is SGHVS and CDR2 is FNYEAQ. The CDR3: CASSSGTGSEKLFF. The CDR3 nucleotides read TGTGCCAGCAGTTCCGGGACAGGGTCTGAAAAACTGTTTTTT.

The rearrangement joins TRBV19 to TRBJ1-2; possibly TRBD1 for D (6 bases). V was clipped by 0 bases and J by 4 bases, with 12 bases between them. This CDR3 is 15 amino acids long. Germline V gives CDR1 LNHDA, CDR2 SQIVND (reference sequence). The CDR3 protein is CASSIEGAGAYGYTF. The DNA for the CDR3 is TGTGCCAGTAGTATAGAGGGGGCAGGGGCCTATGGCTACACCTTC. The full variable domain, completed using reference TRBV19 and TRBJ1-2, is DGGITQSPKYLFRKEGQNVTLSCEQNLNHDAMYWYRQDPGQGLRLIYYSQIVNDFQKGDIAEGYSVSREKKESFPLTVTSAQKNPTAFYLCASSIEGAGAYGYTFGSGTRLTVV.

This clone occurred a few times. The chain joins TRBV12-5 to TRBJ2-1; D gene ambiguous. Germline V gives CDR1 LGHNT, CDR2 FRNRAP. V was clipped by 5 bases and J by 0 bases, with 11 bases between them. The CDR3 totals 15 residues. The CDR3 DNA follows: TGTGCTAGTGGTCTCCGGGTGAGCTCCTACAATGAGCAGTTCTTC. Its protein is CASGLRVSSYNEQFF. Drawing the rest from reference TRBV12-5 and TRBJ2-1, the complete variable domain is DARVTQTPRHKVTEMGQEVTMRCQPILGHNTVFWYRQTMMQGLELLAYFRNRAPLDDSGMPKDRFSAEMPDATLATLKIQPSEPRDSAVYFCASGLRVSSYNEQFFGPGTRLTVL.

The chain combines TRBV19 with TRBJ1-1, with D hard to call. Trimming removed 3 bases from V and 0 bases from J, with 14 bases in between. The V gene's germline CDR1 is LNHDA and CDR2 SQIVND (reference sequence). The CDR3 totals 16 residues. The CDR3: CASSITFLLLNTEAFF. The CDR3 DNA reads TGTGCCAGTAGTATCACCTTCTTACTTTTGAACACTGAAGCTTTCTTT.

In this sample, this clone turned up a few times. J is TRBJ1-2 and V is TRBV10-3; D is possibly TRBD1 (5 bases). The CDR3 is 15 residues long. V shed 0 bases and J shed 4 bases, with 12 bases lying between them. CDR1 and CDR2 from the germline V gene are ENHRY and SYGVKD. This CDR3 reads CAISESTRDSYGYTF. DNA for the CDR3: TGTGCCATCAGTGAGTCGACTCGAGACAGCTATGGCTACACCTTC.

The chain links TRBV5-4 to TRBJ2-1, with 7 bases identical to TRBD1. V was pared by 4 bases and J by 0 bases, with 13 bases of the junction left unmatched. CDR1 is SGHNT, CDR2 YYREEE, per germline (reference sequence). This CDR3 has 18 amino acids. CDR3: CASSPRQGSLSSYNEQFF. CDR3 sequence (DNA): TGTGCCAGCAGCCCAAGACAGGGATCCCTAAGCTCCTACAATGAGCAGTTCTTC. Full variable domain (missing parts from reference TRBV5-4 and TRBJ2-1): ETGVTQSPTHLIKTRGQQVTLRCSSQSGHNTVSWYQQALGQGPQFIFQYYREEENGRGNFPPRFSGLQFPNYSSELNVNALELDDSALYLCASSPRQGSLSSYNEQFFGPGTRLTVL.

The V call is TRBV6-4, the J call TRBJ2-2; 12 bases match TRBD2. In germline, CDR1 is MRHNA, CDR2 SNTAGT. V was clipped by 0 bases and J by 4 bases; unmatched bases: 9. The CDR3 has 19 residues. CDR3 sequence: CASSDSKSASGGATGELFF. The CDR3, as DNA: TGTGCCAGCAGTGACTCGAAGTCCGCTAGCGGGGGGGCCACCGGGGAGCTGTTTTTT.

The rearrangement uses TRBV27 and TRBJ2-7; 8 nucleotides match TRBD1. The CDR3 loop spans 14 amino acids. Germline CDR1 and CDR2: MNHEY and SMNVEV (reference sequence). The J segment lost 4 bases and the V segment lost 4 bases, leaving 6 bases of the junction unmatched. CDR3 protein: CASSSGQGEYEQYF. DNA of the CDR3: TGTGCCAGCAGTTCTGGACAGGGAGAGTACGAGCAGTACTTC.

This chain uses TRBV18 with TRBJ2-3, with D possibly matching TRBD2 (6 bases). The CDR3 spans 15 residues. Trimming stripped 4 bases from V and 2 bases from J, with 13 bases between. From germline, CDR1 is KGHSH and CDR2 LQKENI. The DNA of the CDR3 is TGTGCCAGCTCACGGAGGGAGAGGGACACAGATACGCAGTATTTT. Its translation is CASSRRERDTDTQYF. The full variable domain, rest sourced from reference TRBV18 and TRBJ2-3, is NAGVMQNPRHLVRRRGQEARLRCSPMKGHSHVYWYRQLPEEGLKFMVYLQKENIIDESGMPKERFSAEFPKEGPSILRIQQVVRGDSAAYFCASSRRERDTDTQYFGPGTRLTVL.

The rearrangement joins TRBV7-9 to TRBJ1-1; 9 bases agree with TRBD1. The germline CDR1 and CDR2 sequences are SEHNR and FQNEAQ (reference sequence). The J segment lost 4 bases and the V segment lost 0 bases, leaving 3 bases of the junction unmatched. The CDR3 has 15 residues. The CDR3 sequence is CASSLAGQGTTEAFF. CDR3 coding DNA: TGTGCCAGCAGCTTAGCAGGACAGGGGACCACTGAAGCTTTCTTT.

This clone was seen a single time. The chain recombines TRBV5-5 with TRBJ1-2; TRBD1 agrees at 10 bases. Trimming cost V 1 base and J 8 bases; bases outside gene matches: 11. The CDR3 is 16 residues long. The V gene's germline CDR1 is SGHKS and CDR2 YYEKEE (reference sequence). CDR3 residues: CASSLYGTGQGTGYTF. For the CDR3, the DNA is TGTGCCAGCAGCTTGTACGGTACGGGACAGGGGACCGGCTACACCTTC.

The rearrangement links TRBV2 to TRBJ1-5, with 9 positions matching TRBD1. V dropped 4 bases and J dropped 6; count of bases not matched to a gene: 7. The CDR3 is 15 amino acids. The germline gives CDR1 SNHLY, CDR2 FYNNEI. This CDR3 is CASSGMTGGSQPQHF. The CDR3 DNA reads TGTGCCAGCAGTGGAATGACAGGGGGAAGTCAGCCCCAGCATTTT.

This clone was seen once. This chain links TRBV19 with TRBJ2-3; possibly TRBD1 for D (6 bases). Germline V lookup: CDR1 LNHDA, CDR2 SQIVND (reference sequence). The CDR3 runs 14 residues. The germline V and J ends were trimmed by 6 bases and 4 bases, with 14 bases remaining between them. The CDR3 DNA follows: TGTGCCAGTAGGGGCAGGGGAAACCCAGATACGCAGTATTTT. This codes for CASRGRGNPDTQYF. Full variable domain (missing parts from reference TRBV19 and TRBJ2-3): DGGITQSPKYLFRKEGQNVTLSCEQNLNHDAMYWYRQDPGQGLRLIYYSQIVNDFQKGDIAEGYSVSREKKESFPLTVTSAQKNPTAFYLCASRGRGNPDTQYFGPGTRLTVL.

This chain joins TRBV12-5 and TRBJ1-5; possibly TRBD1 for D (6 bases). Trimming pared 7 bases from V and 7 bases from J, leaving 17 bases between. Germline loops: CDR1 LGHNT, CDR2 FRNRAP. The CDR3 loop spans 14 amino acids. The CDR3 region is CASEPDRNEQPQHF. The CDR3 DNA reads as TGTGCTAGTGAACCCGACAGGAATGAGCAGCCCCAGCATTTT.